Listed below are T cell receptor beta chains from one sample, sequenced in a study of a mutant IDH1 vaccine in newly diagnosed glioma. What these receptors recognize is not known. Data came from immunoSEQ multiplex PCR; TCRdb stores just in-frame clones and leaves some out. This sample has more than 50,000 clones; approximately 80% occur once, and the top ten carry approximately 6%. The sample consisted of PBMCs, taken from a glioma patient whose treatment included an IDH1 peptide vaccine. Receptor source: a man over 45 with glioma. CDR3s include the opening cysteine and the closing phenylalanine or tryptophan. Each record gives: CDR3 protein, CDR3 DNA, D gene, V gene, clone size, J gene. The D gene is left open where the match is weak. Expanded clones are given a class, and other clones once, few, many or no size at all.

cdr3_aa: CAWGTGSTGELFF; cdr3_nt: TGTGCCTGGGGGACAGGGTCCACCGGGGAGCTGTTTTTT; d_call: TRBD1; v_call: TRBV30; clone_size: -; j_call: TRBJ2-2
cdr3_aa: CASRTPDRVDSNQPQHF; cdr3_nt: TGTGCCAGTAGAACTCCCGACAGGGTTGATAGCAATCAGCCCCAGCATTTT; d_call: TRBD1; v_call: TRBV19; clone_size: -; j_call: TRBJ1-5
cdr3_aa: CASSYRHQIEPQHF; cdr3_nt: TGTGCCAGCAGTTACCGACACCAGATAGAGCCCCAGCATTTT; d_call: -; v_call: TRBV6-5; clone_size: -; j_call: TRBJ1-5
cdr3_aa: CASSPIEANYGYTF; cdr3_nt: TGTGCCAGCTCACCAATCGAAGCTAACTATGGCTACACCTTC; d_call: -; v_call: TRBV18; clone_size: -; j_call: TRBJ1-2
cdr3_aa: CASSLGVRGARETQYF; cdr3_nt: TGTGCTAGCAGCTTAGGGGTCCGGGGCGCCAGGGAGACCCAGTACTTC; d_call: -; v_call: TRBV7-7; clone_size: once; j_call: TRBJ2-5
cdr3_aa: CASSRYFSGTVNTEAFF; cdr3_nt: TGCGCCAGCAGCCGGTACTTCTCCGGGACAGTGAACACTGAAGCTTTCTTT; d_call: TRBD1; v_call: TRBV4-3; clone_size: -; j_call: TRBJ1-1
cdr3_aa: CASSSGGGLNQPQHF; cdr3_nt: TGTGCCAGCAGCTCGGGAGGGGGCTTAAATCAGCCCCAGCATTTT; d_call: TRBD1; v_call: TRBV13; clone_size: -; j_call: TRBJ1-5
cdr3_aa: CASSLDSGTEAFF; cdr3_nt: TGTGCCAGCAGCTTAGATTCGGGGACTGAAGCTTTCTTT; d_call: -; v_call: TRBV7-2; clone_size: -; j_call: TRBJ1-1
cdr3_aa: CASSPDSQDEKLFF; cdr3_nt: TGTGCCAGCAGTCCGGACAGTCAAGATGAAAAACTGTTTTTT; d_call: -; v_call: TRBV5-4; clone_size: -; j_call: TRBJ1-4
cdr3_aa: CASSRTGGLANHEFSGANVLTF; cdr3_nt: TGCGCCAGCAGCCGAACAGGGGGTCTTGCAAACCACGAATTCTCTGGGGCCAACGTCCTGACTTTC; d_call: TRBD1; v_call: TRBV23-1; clone_size: -; j_call: TRBJ2-6
cdr3_aa: CASSERDPNTGELFF; cdr3_nt: TGTGCCAGCAGTGAGCGGGACCCTAACACCGGGGAGCTGTTTTTT; d_call: -; v_call: TRBV6-1; clone_size: -; j_call: TRBJ2-2
cdr3_aa: CASSLVGTSDLGNEQFF; cdr3_nt: TGTGCCAGCAGCTTAGTGGGGACTAGCGACCTGGGCAATGAGCAGTTCTTC; d_call: TRBD2; v_call: TRBV7-9; clone_size: -; j_call: TRBJ2-1
cdr3_aa: CASSIIPRGMLNSPLHF; cdr3_nt: TGTGCCAGTAGTATCATTCCCAGGGGAATGTTGAATTCACCCCTCCACTTT; d_call: -; v_call: TRBV19; clone_size: few; j_call: TRBJ1-6
cdr3_aa: CASSQGLAGGPGTDTQYF; cdr3_nt: TGTGCCAGCAGCCAAGGACTAGCGGGAGGGCCGGGCACAGATACGCAGTATTTT; d_call: TRBD2; v_call: TRBV4-2; clone_size: -; j_call: TRBJ2-3
cdr3_aa: CASSQEYLSNTGELFF; cdr3_nt: TGTGCCAGCAGCCAAGAGTACCTCTCGAACACCGGGGAGCTGTTTTTT; d_call: -; v_call: TRBV4-2; clone_size: once; j_call: TRBJ2-2
cdr3_aa: CASRRGREETQYF; cdr3_nt: TGTGCCAGCAGGAGGGGCAGGGAAGAGACCCAGTACTTC; d_call: -; v_call: TRBV2; clone_size: -; j_call: TRBJ2-5
cdr3_aa: CASSEVTGANVLTF; cdr3_nt: TGTGCCAGCTCAGAGGTTACTGGGGCCAACGTCCTGACTTTC; d_call: -; v_call: TRBV18; clone_size: -; j_call: TRBJ2-6
cdr3_aa: CASSPGTSYEQYF; cdr3_nt: TGTGCCAGCAGCCCGGGGACTTCCTACGAGCAGTACTTC; d_call: -; v_call: TRBV7-9; clone_size: once; j_call: TRBJ2-7
cdr3_aa: CASNDDRTYEQYF; cdr3_nt: TGTGCCAGCAACGACGACAGAACCTACGAGCAGTACTTC; d_call: -; v_call: TRBV14; clone_size: few; j_call: TRBJ2-7
cdr3_aa: CASSLALGETQYF; cdr3_nt: TGCGCCAGCAGCTTGGCCTTGGGGGAGACCCAGTACTTC; d_call: -; v_call: TRBV5-1; clone_size: once; j_call: TRBJ2-5
cdr3_aa: CASKTGGTQPQHF; cdr3_nt: TGTGCCAGCAAGACAGGGGGCACTCAGCCCCAGCATTTT; d_call: TRBD1; v_call: TRBV28; clone_size: -; j_call: TRBJ1-5
cdr3_aa: CASSPGEAYEQYF; cdr3_nt: TGTGCCAGCTCACCAGGGGAGGCCTACGAGCAGTACTTC; d_call: -; v_call: TRBV18; clone_size: -; j_call: TRBJ2-7
cdr3_aa: CASSQDSRGTEAFF; cdr3_nt: TGCGCCAGCAGCCAAGACTCGAGGGGAACTGAAGCTTTCTTT; d_call: -; v_call: TRBV4-1; clone_size: -; j_call: TRBJ1-1
cdr3_aa: CASRTYMDRNTEAFF; cdr3_nt: TGTGCCAGTAGGACCTACATGGACAGAAACACTGAAGCTTTCTTT; d_call: -; v_call: TRBV19; clone_size: -; j_call: TRBJ1-1
cdr3_aa: CASSTGTGSSPLHF; cdr3_nt: TGTGCCAGCAGCACCGGGACAGGGAGCTCACCCCTCCACTTT; d_call: TRBD1; v_call: TRBV9; clone_size: few; j_call: TRBJ1-6
cdr3_aa: CASSPGSGQPQHF; cdr3_nt: TGCGCCAGCAGCCCGGGGTCGGGACAGCCCCAGCATTTT; d_call: -; v_call: TRBV5-1; clone_size: few; j_call: TRBJ1-5
cdr3_aa: CASSIRGLAGGSTGELFF; cdr3_nt: TGTGCCAGCAGCATTCGGGGGCTAGCGGGGGGCTCCACCGGGGAGCTGTTTTTT; d_call: TRBD2; v_call: TRBV5-4; clone_size: once; j_call: TRBJ2-2
cdr3_aa: CASSQDRLAGDLNTGELFF; cdr3_nt: TGCGCCAGCAGCCAAGATAGGCTAGCGGGAGATCTTAACACCGGGGAGCTGTTTTTT; d_call: TRBD2; v_call: TRBV4-1; clone_size: -; j_call: TRBJ2-2
cdr3_aa: CASSPESTEAFF; cdr3_nt: TGTGCCAGCAGCCCTGAAAGTACTGAAGCTTTCTTT; d_call: -; v_call: TRBV14; clone_size: -; j_call: TRBJ1-1
cdr3_aa: CATSRDKGMGTEAFF; cdr3_nt: TGTGCCACCAGCAGAGATAAGGGAATGGGCACTGAAGCTTTCTTT; d_call: -; v_call: TRBV15; clone_size: few; j_call: TRBJ1-1
cdr3_aa: CTHTEGLRPGNTIYF; cdr3_nt: TGTACGCACACTGAGGGCCTTCGGCCCGGAAACACCATATATTTT; d_call: -; v_call: TRBV27; clone_size: once; j_call: TRBJ1-3
cdr3_aa: CASSLDGTYTDTQYF; cdr3_nt: TGCGCCAGCAGCTTGGATGGGACCTACACAGATACGCAGTATTTT; d_call: -; v_call: TRBV5-1; clone_size: few; j_call: TRBJ2-3
cdr3_aa: CASSFHGSGNTIYF; cdr3_nt: TGTGCCAGCAGCTTCCATGGGTCGGGAAACACCATATATTTT; d_call: -; v_call: TRBV7-9; clone_size: -; j_call: TRBJ1-3